What follows are 9 T cell receptor beta chains derived from one specimen sequenced in a study of OX40 agonist ivuxolimab in advanced cancers. Repertoires were generated with immunoSEQ multiplex PCR, while TCRdb's copy carries only in-frame clones and drops some. The sample contains over 100,000 clones, 75% to 90% of which appear only once. The specimen comprised CD4+ or CD8+ T cells sorted from blood, sampled in a trial of the OX40 agonist ivuxolimab. Receptor source: an adult with an advanced solid tumor such as melanoma, head and neck, liver or kidney cancer.

V is TRBV28 and J is TRBJ2-7; 12 bases map to TRBD2. Germline V gene lookup returns CDR1 MDHEN and CDR2 SYDVKM. The V segment lost 1 base and the J segment 1 base; nucleotides outside the gene matches: 8. The CDR3 is 18 amino acids. Written as DNA, the CDR3 is TGTGCCAGCAGTTTATCGGCTAGCGGGGGGGCCGTGTCCTACGAGCAGTACTTC. It specifies CASSLSASGGAVSYEQYF.

The gene calls are TRBV28 and TRBJ1-1, with D tentatively TRBD1 (5 bases). The germline V and J ends were trimmed by 9 bases and 9 bases, with 11 bases remaining between them. The CDR3 sequence is 10 residues long. Germline V gives CDR1 MDHEN, CDR2 SYDVKM. The CDR3 reads CASSQAQAFF. The CDR3 bases are TGTGCCAGTTCACAGGCCCAAGCTTTCTTT.

The J gene is TRBJ1-1, the V gene TRBV15; 7 positions agree with TRBD1. Per germline, CDR1 LNHNV and CDR2 YYDKDF (reference sequence). The CDR3 extends over 13 amino acids. V lost 9 bases, J lost 5 bases, and 9 bases stayed unmatched. The CDR3 DNA sequence: TGTGCCACGGGACAGAGGGGTGGAACTGAAGCTTTCTTT. Its translation is CATGQRGGTEAFF. The variable domain in full, with the rest retrieved from reference TRBV15 and TRBJ1-1, is DAMVIQNPRYQVTQFGKPVTLSCSQTLNHNVMYWYQQKSSQAPKLLFHYYDKDFNNEADTPDNFQSRRPNTSFCFLDIRSPGLGDTAMYLCATGQRGGTEAFFGQGTRLTVV.

The chain carries TRBV5-4 and TRBJ2-7, with D perhaps TRBD2 (6 bases). The ends were cut back, 7 bases at V and 3 bases at J, with 14 bases in the middle. The CDR3 totals 13 residues. CDR1 is SGHNT and CDR2 is YYREEE in the germline V gene (reference sequence). Written as DNA, the CDR3 is TGTGCCAGCCGGGAGACGGGGTACTACGAGCAGTACTTC. Its translation is CASRETGYYEQYF.

The chain is built from TRBV7-2 and TRBJ2-2; possibly TRBD1 for D (5 bases). The CDR3 loop spans 14 amino acids. Deletions cut 3 bases from V and 7 bases from J, with 12 bases between. The germline V gene encodes CDR1 SGHTA and CDR2 FQGNSA. The CDR3 sequence is CASSFRWQGGELFF. In nucleotides, the CDR3 is TGTGCCAGCAGCTTCAGATGGCAGGGCGGGGAGCTGTTTTTT.

This sequence joins TRBV7-2 and TRBJ1-5, with D perhaps TRBD1 (5 bases). Germline lookup yields CDR1 SGHTA and CDR2 FQGNSA. This CDR3 is built from 15 residues. The V and J ends lost 1 base and 6 bases respectively, with 13 bases between them. CDR3 coding DNA: TGTGCCAGCAGCTTAGTTAGTCAGGGAGGTCAGCCCCAGCATTTT. This codes for CASSLVSQGGQPQHF.

The chain links TRBV6-6 to TRBJ2-6; D remains unclear. The germline CDR1 and CDR2 sequences are MNHNY and SVGAGI (reference sequence). CDR3 length: 15 residues. V was pared by 6 bases and J by 4 bases, with 13 bases between. In nucleotides, the CDR3 is TGTGCCAGCAGCCCCGCCCCAACCGGGGCCAACGTCCTGACTTTC. Its translation is CASSPAPTGANVLTF.

The rearrangement joins TRBV19 to TRBJ2-1, with D possibly TRBD1 on 6 matching bases. The CDR3 is 12 residues long. V was pared by 3 bases and J by 10 bases, with 10 bases between. The germline gives CDR1 LNHDA, CDR2 SQIVND (reference sequence). The CDR3 nucleotides are TGTGCCAGTAGTATCCAGGGGACCGAGCAGTTCTTC. Translated: CASSIQGTEQFF. The full variable domain, with the rest looked up from reference TRBV19 and TRBJ2-1, is DGGITQSPKYLFRKEGQNVTLSCEQNLNHDAMYWYRQDPGQGLRLIYYSQIVNDFQKGDIAEGYSVSREKKESFPLTVTSAQKNPTAFYLCASSIQGTEQFFGPGTRLTVL.

J is TRBJ1-2 and V is TRBV4-3; 7 bases map to TRBD1. This CDR3 has 14 residues. V lost 5 bases to trimming and J lost 8 bases; unmatched junction nucleotides: 11. The germline V gene has CDR1 LGHNA and CDR2 YSLEER. CDR3 coding DNA: TGCGCCAGCAGCTTTCCAGGGGGTTTAGGAGGCTACACCTTC. Protein: CASSFPGGLGGYTF.